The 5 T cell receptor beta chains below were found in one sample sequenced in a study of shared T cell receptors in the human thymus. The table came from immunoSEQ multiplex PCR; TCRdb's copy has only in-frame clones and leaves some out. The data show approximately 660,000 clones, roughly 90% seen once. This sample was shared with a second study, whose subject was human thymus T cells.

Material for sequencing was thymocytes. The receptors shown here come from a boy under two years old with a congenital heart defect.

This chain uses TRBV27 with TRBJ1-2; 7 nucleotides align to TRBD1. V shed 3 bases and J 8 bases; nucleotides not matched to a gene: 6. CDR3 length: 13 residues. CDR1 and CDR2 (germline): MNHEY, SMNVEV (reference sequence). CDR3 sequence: CASSFGPDRGYTF. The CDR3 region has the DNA TGTGCCAGCAGTTTTGGCCCGGACAGGGGCTACACCTTC.

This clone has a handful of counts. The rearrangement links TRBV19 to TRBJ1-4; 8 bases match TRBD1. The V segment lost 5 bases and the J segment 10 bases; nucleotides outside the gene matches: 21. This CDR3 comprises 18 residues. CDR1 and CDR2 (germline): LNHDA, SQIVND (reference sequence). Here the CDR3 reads CASSPSTTETGAKRKLFF. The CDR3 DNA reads TGTGCCAGTAGTCCCAGCACAACCGAGACAGGGGCAAAGCGAAAACTGTTTTTT.

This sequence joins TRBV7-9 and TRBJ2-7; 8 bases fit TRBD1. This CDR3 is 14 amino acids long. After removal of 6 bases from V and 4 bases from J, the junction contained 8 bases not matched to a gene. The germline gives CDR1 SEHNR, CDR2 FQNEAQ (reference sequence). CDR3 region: CASSQTGGRYEQYF. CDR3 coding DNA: TGTGCCAGCAGTCAAACAGGGGGTAGGTACGAGCAGTACTTC.

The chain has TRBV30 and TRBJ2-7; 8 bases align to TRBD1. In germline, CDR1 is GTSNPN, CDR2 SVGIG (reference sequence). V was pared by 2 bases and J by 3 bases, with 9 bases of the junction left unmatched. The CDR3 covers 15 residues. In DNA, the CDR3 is TGTGCCTGGAGTTCCCCACAGGGGGAAGTCTACGAGCAGTACTTC. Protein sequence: CAWSSPQGEVYEQYF.

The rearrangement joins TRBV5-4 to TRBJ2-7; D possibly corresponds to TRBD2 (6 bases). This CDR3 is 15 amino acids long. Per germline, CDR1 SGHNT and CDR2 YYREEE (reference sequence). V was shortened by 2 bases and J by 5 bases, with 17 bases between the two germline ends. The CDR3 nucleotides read TGTGCCAGCAGCTTCCGGGACGCGGGACCCCACGAGCAGTACTTC. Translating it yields CASSFRDAGPHEQYF.